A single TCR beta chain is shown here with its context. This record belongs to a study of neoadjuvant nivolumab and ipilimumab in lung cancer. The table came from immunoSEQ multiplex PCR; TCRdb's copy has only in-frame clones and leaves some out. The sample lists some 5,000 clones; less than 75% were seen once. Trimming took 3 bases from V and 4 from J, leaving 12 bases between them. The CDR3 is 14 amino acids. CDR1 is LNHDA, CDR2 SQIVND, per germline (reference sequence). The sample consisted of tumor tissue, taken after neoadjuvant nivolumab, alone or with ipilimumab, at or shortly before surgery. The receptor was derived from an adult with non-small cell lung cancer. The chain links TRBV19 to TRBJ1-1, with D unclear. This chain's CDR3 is CASSIQFRGTEAFF. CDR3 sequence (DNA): TGTGCCAGTAGTATCCAATTCCGGGGCACTGAAGCTTTCTTT.